One and the same sample provided the 8 T cell receptor beta chains below, sequenced in a study of response to subunit inactivated influenza vaccine (dated by TCRdb to about 2018). The library came from RT-PCR. The run used an Illumina HiSeq 2500. TCRdb trimmed the raw reads at Q25, called clones with MiXCR and kept productive beta chains. Duplicate CDR3 protein sequences are folded into a single record with the most common DNA and genes. This sample lists almost 600,000 distinct CDR3 sequences; about 14% were detected once. The ten largest clones represent 8.5% to 14% of the sample. The sequencing here drew on PBMCs from blood, taken about 11 days after vaccination. Receptors were obtained from a man in his fifties or sixties who received an inactivated influenza vaccine. Donor details come from another sample of the same person, matched by shared clones.

This chain uses TRBV30 with TRBJ2-7; D gene ambiguous. With 2 bases removed from V and 4 bases from J, the gap between germline ends came to 6 bases. The CDR3 has 11 residues. Germline assignment: CDR1 GTSNPN and CDR2 SVGIG (reference sequence). The CDR3 protein is CAWSQIYEQYF. The DNA for the CDR3 is TGTGCCTGGAGTCAGATATACGAGCAGTACTTC.

This chain connects TRBV5-4 to TRBJ2-3; D not certain. Germline lookup yields CDR1 SGHNT and CDR2 YYREEE (reference sequence). This CDR3 has 15 amino acids. Trimming took 0 bases from V and 8 from J, leaving 16 bases between them. CDR3 residues: CASSLALALGGTQYF. DNA for the CDR3: TGTGCCAGCAGCTTGGCCCTTGCCCTCGGCGGTACGCAGTATTTT.

CDR3 sequence: CASRNRGDGYTF. The DNA of the CDR3 is TGTGCCAGCAGGAACCGGGGGGATGGCTACACCTTC. The J gene is TRBJ1-2, the V gene TRBV27; perhaps TRBD1 as D (5 bases). V gave up 6 bases and J gave up 6 bases, with 11 bases separating them. This CDR3 comprises 12 residues. Germline CDR1 and CDR2: MNHEY and SMNVEV (reference sequence).

The chain recombines TRBV6-2 or TRBV6-3 with TRBJ2-5, with 10 bases matching TRBD2. CDR1 is MNHEY and CDR2 is SVGEGT in the germline V gene. CDR3 length: 13 residues. V gave up 7 bases and J gave up 4 bases; unmatched junction bases: 3. The DNA for the CDR3 is TGTGCCAGCAACCTAGCGGGAGCAGAGACCCAGTACTTC. This encodes CASNLAGAETQYF.

V usage is TRBV4-3 and J usage is TRBJ2-3, with TRBD2 identical over 7 bases. The V gene end was trimmed by 0 bases and the J gene end by 2 bases; junction bases not matched to a gene: 11. The CDR3 is made up of 18 amino acids. Germline V gene lookup returns CDR1 LGHNA and CDR2 YSLEER. In DNA form, the CDR3 reads TGCGCCAGCAGCCAAGAATATTCGGGGGGAACGTTCACAGATACGCAGTATTTT. It is translated as CASSQEYSGGTFTDTQYF.

In this sample, this clonotype turned up many times. The V and J genes are TRBV29-1 and TRBJ2-1, with a tentative D call TRBD1 (6 bases). The CDR3 has 13 amino acids. V dropped 1 base and J dropped 2 bases, with 6 bases sitting between them. CDR1 and CDR2 (germline): SQVTM, ANQGSEA. The CDR3 is CSVEGQAYNEQFF. In DNA form, the CDR3 reads TGCAGCGTTGAAGGACAGGCCTACAATGAGCAGTTCTTC.

The rearrangement joins TRBV7-3 to TRBJ1-1, with no clear D. The CDR3 is made up of 13 amino acids. Trimming removed 2 bases from V and 2 bases from J, with 6 bases in between. From germline, CDR1 is SGHTA and CDR2 FQGTGA. The CDR3 reads CASSLVDNTEAFF. The CDR3 DNA is TGTGCCAGCAGCTTAGTCGACAACACTGAAGCTTTCTTT.

This clonotype was recorded a few times. CDR3 residues: CSAKSYQAFF. For the CDR3, the DNA is TGCAGTGCTAAGTCTTATCAAGCTTTCTTT. V gene TRBV20-1 combines with J gene TRBJ1-1; the D is unclear. The CDR3 is 10 amino acids. V lost 4 bases and J 9 bases, leaving 9 bases between the germline ends. The germline V gene encodes CDR1 DFQATT and CDR2 SNEGSKA (reference sequence).